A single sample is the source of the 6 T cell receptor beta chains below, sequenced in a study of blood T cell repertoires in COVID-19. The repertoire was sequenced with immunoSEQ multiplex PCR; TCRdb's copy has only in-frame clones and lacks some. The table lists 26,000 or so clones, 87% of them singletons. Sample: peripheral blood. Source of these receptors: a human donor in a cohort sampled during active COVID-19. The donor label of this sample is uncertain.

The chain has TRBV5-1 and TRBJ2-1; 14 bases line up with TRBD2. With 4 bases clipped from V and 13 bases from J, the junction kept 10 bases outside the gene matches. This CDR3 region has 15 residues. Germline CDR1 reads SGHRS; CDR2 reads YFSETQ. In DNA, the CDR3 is TGCGCCAGCAGCCCTGGGACTAGCGGGGGCCGTCCCCAGTTCTTC. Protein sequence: CASSPGTSGGRPQFF.

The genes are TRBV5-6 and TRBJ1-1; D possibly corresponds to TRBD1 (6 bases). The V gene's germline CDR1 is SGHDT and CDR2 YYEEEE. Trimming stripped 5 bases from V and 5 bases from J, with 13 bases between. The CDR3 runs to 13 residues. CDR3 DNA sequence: TGTGCCAGCAGAACAGGGAGACAGACTGAAGCTTTCTTT. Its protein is CASRTGRQTEAFF.

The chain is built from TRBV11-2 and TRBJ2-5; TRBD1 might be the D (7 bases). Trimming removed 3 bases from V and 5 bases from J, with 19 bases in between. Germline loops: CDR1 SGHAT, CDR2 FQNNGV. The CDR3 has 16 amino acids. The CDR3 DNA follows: TGTGCCAGCAGCTTGGGGGGAAAGGGGGCGCGGGAGACCCAGTACTTC. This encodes CASSLGGKGARETQYF.

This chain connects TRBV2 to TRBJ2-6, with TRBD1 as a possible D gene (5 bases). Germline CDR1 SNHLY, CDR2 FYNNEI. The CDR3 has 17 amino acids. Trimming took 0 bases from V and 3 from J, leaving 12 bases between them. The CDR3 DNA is TGTGCCAGCAGTGAAGCTGGCAGGGTTTATGGGGCCAACGTCCTGACTTTC. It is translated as CASSEAGRVYGANVLTF. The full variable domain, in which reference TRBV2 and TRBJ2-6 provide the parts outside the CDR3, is EPEVTQTPSHQVTQMGQEVILRCVPISNHLYFYWYRQILGQKVEFLVSFYNNEISEKSEIFDDQFSVERPDGSNFTLKIRSTKLEDSAMYFCASSEAGRVYGANVLTFGAGSRLTVL.

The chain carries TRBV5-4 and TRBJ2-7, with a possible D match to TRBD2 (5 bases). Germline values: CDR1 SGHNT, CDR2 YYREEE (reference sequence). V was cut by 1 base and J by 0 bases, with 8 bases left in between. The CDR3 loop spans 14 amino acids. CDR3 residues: CASSLSGSSYEQYF. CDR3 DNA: TGTGCCAGCAGCTTGAGTGGGAGCTCCTACGAGCAGTACTTC.

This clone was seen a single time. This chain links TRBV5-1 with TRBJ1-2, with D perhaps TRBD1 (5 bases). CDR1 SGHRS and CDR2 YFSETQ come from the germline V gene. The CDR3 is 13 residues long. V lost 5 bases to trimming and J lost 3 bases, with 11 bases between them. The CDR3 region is CASRAGGDYGYTF. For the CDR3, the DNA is TGCGCCAGCAGAGCGGGGGGGGACTATGGCTACACCTTC. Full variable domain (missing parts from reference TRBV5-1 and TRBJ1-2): KAGVTQTPRYLIKTRGQQVTLSCSPISGHRSVSWYQQTPGQGLQFLFEYFSETQRNKGNFPGRFSGRQFSNSRSEMNVSTLELGDSALYLCASRAGGDYGYTFGSGTRLTVV.